This T cell receptor beta chain comes out of a study of shared clonotypes between healthy human individuals (dated by TCRdb to the early 2020s). In terms of the full investigation: The cohort included three men and two women between 18 and 49 years of age. For each donor, three plates each were used for CD4 naive and CD4 memory, two plates were used for CD8 naive, and one plate was used for CD8 memory. The study deeply sequenced blood TCR repertoires of about 5 healthy adults to estimate repertoire size and the extent of clonotype sharing between individuals. Different laboratories and diverse techniques were used to prepare libraries and sequence TCR repertoires, to increase sequencing depth and limit assay-specific biases. Each donor's leukapheresis produced roughly between roughly 0.85 and 9.5 billion PBMCs.

Healthy HIV-negative adults with no recently reported acute infections or vaccinations were included as donors. Every donor was a Caucasian adult living in Nashville, Tennessee, USA. CD4+ T cells were enriched by magnetic negative selection; naive cells were then positively selected on CD45RA, and the negative fraction formed the memory subset. Blood was collected by leukapheresis, and PBMCs were isolated by Ficoll-Histopaque density gradient centrifugation and then cryopreserved in liquid nitrogen vapor phase. Analytical flow cytometry was used to check the purity and quantity of every magnetically sorted T cell population. Genomic DNA was isolated from every sorted fraction and measured by UV absorbance on a Nanodrop 2000c. As for this clone: Which antigen it targets is not known. No much larger clonotype is one base removed from it; base qualities were not supplied. Other nucleotide sequences from this sample produce the same CDR3.

For CDR1 and CDR2, the germline V gene lists SGHRS and YFSETQ. The CDR3 runs 13 amino acids, cysteine and phenylalanine included. Only the CDR3 portion is preserved as DNA: 39 bases, with reading frame beginning at the first base. The trim is 0 bases for V and 3 bases for J, with a gap of 6 bases between the germline ends. TCR CDR3 regions were amplified from genomic DNA by multiplex PCR using the deep immunoSEQ assay. Extracted genomic DNA from each cell subset was spread evenly across all wells of several immunoSEQ 96-well plates, with each plate serving as a replicate. For sorted subsets, approximately 190 ng of genomic DNA, equivalent to some 30,000 T cell genomes, went into each replicate PCR. The purified libraries were quantified using a Qubit 3.0 fluorometer, sized with a Bioanalyzer 2100, and then quantified again using the KAPA Library Quantification kit. Every immunoSEQ 96-well plate was sequenced on a separate single-read 150-cycle Illumina NextSeq 550 flow cell. In the paper's pipeline: Because only junctional sequences without quality scores were contained in the immunoSEQ output, filtering matching that applied to full-length reads could not be performed. Sequences were annotated with PyIR, a Python wrapper for IgBLAST v1.9, and V/J genes and CDR3 were assigned using IMGT germline references. Reads with weak V/J assignments (E-value above 1e-6), missing CDR3, stop codons, out-of-frame junctions, or ambiguous translated residues were removed. V3J clonotypes were defined as sequences sharing the same inferred V gene, J gene, and CDR3 amino acid sequence. Percentage overlap between repertoires was computed as shared unique clonotypes divided by the size of the smaller repertoire. Repertoire richness was assessed with RTK rarefaction, the Chao1 estimator, and Recon v2.1 estimates of unobserved clonotypes. OLGA was used to compute generation probabilities for all TCRbeta clonotypes that the gDNA method yielded from a handful of donors. TCRdb retrieved this table from immuneACCESS and kept in-frame rearrangements only. Not all clones are present; in checked studies, unresolved V genes account for under half, and no reason is known for the remainder. V and J calls and clone size follow that table, whereas D and trimming were derived from the DNA. For this sample there are 2 million to 2.5 million clones; roughly 93% appear just once. Of the sample, about 0.37% falls within the top ten clones.

Beyond this particular receptor, the publication reports: Compared with non-shared clonotypes, the clonotypes found in all four sorted-subset donors had higher generation probabilities. Sampling was restricted to blood, and TCR repertoires in tissues likely differ from the TCR repertoires found in blood. Incomplete sequencing was indicated by rarefaction of sorted-subset datasets, despite the large sequencing depth. The genetic and exposure-history diversity represented was limited by the small number of donors. Pairwise subsampling led to the expectation that sequencing depth would affect the degree of clonotype sharing among donors. When a handful of donors were compared, the shared fraction of clonotypes was about 5% for naive CD4, 3.5% for naive CD8, about 2.4% for memory CD4, and under 0.5% for memory CD8. Naive subsets generally had larger estimated clonotype richness than memory subsets did.

This receptor was taken from a man younger than 35 in good health. Some clones in this sample may be carry-over from other donors' samples. Material for sequencing was naive CD4+ T cells from PBMCs. In the paper's terms, the cell subset or site label means: CD45RA+ positively selected. The sequence joins TRBV5-1 to TRBJ1-2; the D gene cannot be named for sure. This receptor has the CDR3 CASSLGGDYGYTF. The DNA reads as follows: TGCGCCAGCAGCTTGGGTGGCGACTATGGCTACACCTTC.